A single TCR beta chain is shown here with its context. This record comes from a study of blood T cell repertoires in COVID-19. About the study: From the United States, Italy and Spain came samples of acute and convalescent COVID-19.

Trimming cost V 8 bases and J 2 bases, with 12 bases left between them. Germline V CDR1 and CDR2: ENHRY, SYGVKD. The CDR3 is made up of 13 amino acids. The authors' processing: The authors estimated nucleated cell counts from reference gene primer amplification. TCRdb keeps only in-frame clones here, not all; method: immunoSEQ multiplex PCR. The DNA was the basis for D and trimming; V, J and clone size are from that table. The sample has about 200,000 clones, about 88% seen once. The sequenced sample consisted of peripheral blood. The sequence was collected from a woman between 35 and 50 years old who had recovered from COVID-19. The chain links TRBV10-3 to TRBJ2-5; D unresolved. CDR3 loop: CAILQPPQETQYF. The CDR3 DNA reads TGTGCCATCTTACAGCCCCCTCAAGAGACCCAGTACTTC.